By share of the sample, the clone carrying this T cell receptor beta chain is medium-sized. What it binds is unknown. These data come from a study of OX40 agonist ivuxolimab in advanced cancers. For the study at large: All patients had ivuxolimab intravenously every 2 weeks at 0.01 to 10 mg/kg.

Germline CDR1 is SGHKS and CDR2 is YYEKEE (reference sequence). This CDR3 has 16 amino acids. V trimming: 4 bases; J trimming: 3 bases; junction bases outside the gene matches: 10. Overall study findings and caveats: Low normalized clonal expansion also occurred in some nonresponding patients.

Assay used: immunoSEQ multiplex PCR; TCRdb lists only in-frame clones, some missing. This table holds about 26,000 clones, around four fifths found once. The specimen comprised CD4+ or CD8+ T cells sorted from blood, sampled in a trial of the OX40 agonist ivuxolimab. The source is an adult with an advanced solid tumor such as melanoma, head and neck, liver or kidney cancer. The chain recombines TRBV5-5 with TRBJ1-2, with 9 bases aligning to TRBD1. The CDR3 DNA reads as TGTGCCAGCAGCACGCATTCCGGACAGGGGTACTATGGCTACACCTTC. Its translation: CASSTHSGQGYYGYTF.